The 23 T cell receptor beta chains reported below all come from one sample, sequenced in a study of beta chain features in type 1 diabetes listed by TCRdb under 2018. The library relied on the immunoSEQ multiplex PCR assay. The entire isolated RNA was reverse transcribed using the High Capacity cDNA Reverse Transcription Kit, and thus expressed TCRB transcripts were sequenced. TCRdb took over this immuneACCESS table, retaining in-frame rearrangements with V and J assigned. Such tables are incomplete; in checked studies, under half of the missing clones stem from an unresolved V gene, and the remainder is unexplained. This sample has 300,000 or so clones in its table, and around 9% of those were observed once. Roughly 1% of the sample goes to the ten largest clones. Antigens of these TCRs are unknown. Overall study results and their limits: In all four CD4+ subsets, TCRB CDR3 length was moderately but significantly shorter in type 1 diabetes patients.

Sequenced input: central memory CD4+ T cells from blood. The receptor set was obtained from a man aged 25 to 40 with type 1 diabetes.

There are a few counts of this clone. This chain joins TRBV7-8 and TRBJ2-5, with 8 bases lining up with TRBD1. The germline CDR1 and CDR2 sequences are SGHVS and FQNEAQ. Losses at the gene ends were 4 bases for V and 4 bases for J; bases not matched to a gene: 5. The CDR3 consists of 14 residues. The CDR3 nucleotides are TGTGCCAGCAGCTCTCAAGGGACAGGAGAGACCCAGTACTTC. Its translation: CASSSQGTGETQYF.

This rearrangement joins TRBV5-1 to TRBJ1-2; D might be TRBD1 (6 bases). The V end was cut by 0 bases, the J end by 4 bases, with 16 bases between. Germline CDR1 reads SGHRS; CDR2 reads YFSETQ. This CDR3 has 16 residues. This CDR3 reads CASSLAYGQGTYGYTF. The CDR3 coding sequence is TGCGCCAGCAGCTTGGCCTACGGCCAGGGGACCTATGGCTACACCTTC.

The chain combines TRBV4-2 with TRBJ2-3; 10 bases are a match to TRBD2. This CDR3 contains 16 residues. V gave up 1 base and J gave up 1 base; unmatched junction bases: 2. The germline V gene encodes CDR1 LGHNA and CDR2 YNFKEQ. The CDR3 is CASSQALAGRTDTQYF. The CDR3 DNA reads TGTGCCAGCAGCCAAGCACTAGCGGGGCGCACAGATACGCAGTATTTT.

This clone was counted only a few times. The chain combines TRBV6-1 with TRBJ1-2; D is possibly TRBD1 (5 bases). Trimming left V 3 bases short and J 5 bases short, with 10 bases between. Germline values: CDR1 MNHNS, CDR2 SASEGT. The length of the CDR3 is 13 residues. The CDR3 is CASSDGTEYGYTF. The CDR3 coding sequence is TGTGCCAGCAGTGACGGGACGGAGTATGGCTACACCTTC.

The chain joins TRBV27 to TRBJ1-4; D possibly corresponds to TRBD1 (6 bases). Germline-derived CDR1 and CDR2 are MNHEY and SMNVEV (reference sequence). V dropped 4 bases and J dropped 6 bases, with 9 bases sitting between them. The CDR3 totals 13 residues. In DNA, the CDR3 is TGTGCCAGCAGTTCACAGGGAGATGAAAAACTGTTTTTT. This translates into CASSSQGDEKLFF.

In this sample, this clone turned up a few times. CDR3 DNA sequence: TGTGCCAGCAGTGAAGTGGGTGGCACTGAAGCTTTCTTT. Translating it yields CASSEVGGTEAFF. V is TRBV2 and J is TRBJ1-1; D remains ambiguous. The germline gives CDR1 SNHLY, CDR2 FYNNEI. The CDR3 runs to 13 residues. Between the trimmed V and J ends, which lost 1 base and 4 bases, there was a span of 7 bases.

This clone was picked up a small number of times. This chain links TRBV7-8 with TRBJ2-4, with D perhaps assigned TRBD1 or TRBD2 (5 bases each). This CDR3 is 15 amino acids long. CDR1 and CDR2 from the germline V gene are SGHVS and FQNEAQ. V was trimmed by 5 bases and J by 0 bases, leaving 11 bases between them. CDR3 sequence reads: CASSHGTLAKNIQYF. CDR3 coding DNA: TGTGCCAGCAGCCATGGGACGTTAGCCAAAAACATTCAGTACTTC.

The CDR3 nucleotides read TGTGCCAGCAGTTTAGGTCGGGACAGCTTAGGTGAAGCTTTCTTT. Protein: CASSLGRDSLGEAFF. The rearrangement uses TRBV28 and TRBJ1-1; TRBD1 matches 7 bases. The V gene end was trimmed by 2 bases and the J gene end by 7 bases; junction bases not matched to a gene: 10. The length of the CDR3 is 15 residues. Germline V lookup: CDR1 MDHEN, CDR2 SYDVKM.

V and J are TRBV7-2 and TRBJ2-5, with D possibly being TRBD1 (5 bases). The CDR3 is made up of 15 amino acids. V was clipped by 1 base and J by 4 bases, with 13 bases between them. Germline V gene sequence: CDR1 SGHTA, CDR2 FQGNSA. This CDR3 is CASSLGQLRAETQYF. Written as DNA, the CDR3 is TGTGCCAGCAGCTTAGGACAGCTCCGGGCAGAGACCCAGTACTTC.

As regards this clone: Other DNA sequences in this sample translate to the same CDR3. CDR3 sequence: CASSESGQYNEQFF. The CDR3 nucleotides read TGTGCCAGCAGTGAATCCGGGCAGTACAATGAGCAGTTCTTC. The chain employs TRBV25-1 and TRBJ2-1; no firm D call. Germline V gives CDR1 MGHDK, CDR2 SYGVNS. The CDR3 has 14 residues. V was shortened by 1 base and J by 4 bases, with 8 bases between the two germline ends.

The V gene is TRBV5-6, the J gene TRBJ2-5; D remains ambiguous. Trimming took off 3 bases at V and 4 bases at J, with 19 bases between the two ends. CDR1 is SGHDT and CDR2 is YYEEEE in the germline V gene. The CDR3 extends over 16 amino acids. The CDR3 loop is CASSWGVTFGGETQYF. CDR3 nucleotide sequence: TGTGCCAGCAGCTGGGGTGTTACTTTCGGCGGAGAGACCCAGTACTTC.

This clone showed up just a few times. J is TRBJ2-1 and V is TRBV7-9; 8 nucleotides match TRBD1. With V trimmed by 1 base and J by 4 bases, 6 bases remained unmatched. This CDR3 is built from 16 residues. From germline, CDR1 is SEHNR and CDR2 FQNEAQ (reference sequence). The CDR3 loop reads CASSLDGRGLYNEQFF. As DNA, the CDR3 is TGTGCCAGCAGCTTAGACGGCAGGGGGCTTTACAATGAGCAGTTCTTC.

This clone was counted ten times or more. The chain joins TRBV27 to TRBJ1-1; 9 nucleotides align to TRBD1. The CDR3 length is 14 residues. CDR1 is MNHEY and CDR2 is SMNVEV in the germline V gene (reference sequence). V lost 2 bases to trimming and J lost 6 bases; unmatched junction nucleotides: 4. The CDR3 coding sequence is TGTGCCAGCAGTTTAGCGGACAGGGGTCCTGAAGCTTTCTTT. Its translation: CASSLADRGPEAFF.

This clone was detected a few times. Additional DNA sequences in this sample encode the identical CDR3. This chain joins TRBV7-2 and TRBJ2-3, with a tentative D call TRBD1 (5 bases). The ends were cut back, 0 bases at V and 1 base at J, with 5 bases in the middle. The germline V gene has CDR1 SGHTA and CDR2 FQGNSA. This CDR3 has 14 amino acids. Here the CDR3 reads CASSLAGGTDTQYF. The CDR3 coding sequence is TGTGCCAGCAGCTTAGCAGGGGGCACAGATACGCAGTATTTT.

The CDR3 loop reads CASSLPSRDEQFF. CDR3 coding DNA: TGTGCCAGCAGCTTGCCTTCCAGGGATGAGCAGTTCTTC. The chain has TRBV7-2 and TRBJ2-1; possible D gene TRBD1, 5 bases. Trimming shortened V by 3 bases and J by 8 bases, and 11 bases separated the two germline ends. The CDR3 totals 13 residues. Germline V gene data show CDR1 as SGHTA and CDR2 as FQGNSA.

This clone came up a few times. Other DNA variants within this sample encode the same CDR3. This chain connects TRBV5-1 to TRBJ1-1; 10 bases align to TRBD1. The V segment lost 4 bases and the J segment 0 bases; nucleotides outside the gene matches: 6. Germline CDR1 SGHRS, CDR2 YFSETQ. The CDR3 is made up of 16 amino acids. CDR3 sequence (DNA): TGCGCCAGCAGCCCCGGGACAGGGGAAATGAACACTGAAGCTTTCTTT. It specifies CASSPGTGEMNTEAFF.

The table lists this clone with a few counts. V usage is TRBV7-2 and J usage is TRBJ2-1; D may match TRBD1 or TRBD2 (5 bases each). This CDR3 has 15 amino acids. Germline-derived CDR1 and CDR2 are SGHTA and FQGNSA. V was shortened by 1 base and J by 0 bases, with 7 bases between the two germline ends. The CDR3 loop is CASSLEGSSYNEQFF. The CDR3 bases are TGTGCCAGCAGCTTAGAGGGGAGCTCCTACAATGAGCAGTTCTTC.

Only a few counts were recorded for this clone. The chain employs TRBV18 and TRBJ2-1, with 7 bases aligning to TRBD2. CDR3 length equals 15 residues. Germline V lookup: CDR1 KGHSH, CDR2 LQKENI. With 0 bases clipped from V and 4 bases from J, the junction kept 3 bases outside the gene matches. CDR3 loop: CASSPPRGLYNEQFF. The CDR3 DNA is TGTGCCAGCTCACCACCGCGGGGGTTATACAATGAGCAGTTCTTC.

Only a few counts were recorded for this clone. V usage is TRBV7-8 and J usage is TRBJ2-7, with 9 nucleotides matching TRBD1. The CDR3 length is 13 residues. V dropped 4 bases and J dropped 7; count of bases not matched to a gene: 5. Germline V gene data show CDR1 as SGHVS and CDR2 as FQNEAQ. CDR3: CASSSGTGNEQYF. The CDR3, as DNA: TGTGCCAGCAGCTCCGGGACAGGGAATGAGCAGTACTTC.

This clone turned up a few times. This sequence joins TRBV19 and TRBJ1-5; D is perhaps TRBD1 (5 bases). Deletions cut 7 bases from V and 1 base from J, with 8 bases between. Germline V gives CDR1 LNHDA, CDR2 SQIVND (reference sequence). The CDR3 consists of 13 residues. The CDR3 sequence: CASTGLSNQPQHF. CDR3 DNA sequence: TGTGCCAGTACGGGACTCAGCAATCAGCCCCAGCATTTT.

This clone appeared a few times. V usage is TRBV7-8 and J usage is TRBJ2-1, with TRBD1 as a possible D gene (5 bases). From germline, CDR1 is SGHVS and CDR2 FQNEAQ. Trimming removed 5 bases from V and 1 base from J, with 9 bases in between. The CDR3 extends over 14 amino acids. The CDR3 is CASSLDNSYNEQFF. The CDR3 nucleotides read TGTGCCAGCAGCCTGGACAATTCCTACAATGAGCAGTTCTTC.

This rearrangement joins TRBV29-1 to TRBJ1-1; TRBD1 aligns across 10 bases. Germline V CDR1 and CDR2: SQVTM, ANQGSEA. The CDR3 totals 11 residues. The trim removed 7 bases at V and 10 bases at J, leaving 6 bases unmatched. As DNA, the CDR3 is TGCAGCGCCCGGGACAGGGGAGGAGCTTTCTTT. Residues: CSARDRGGAFF.

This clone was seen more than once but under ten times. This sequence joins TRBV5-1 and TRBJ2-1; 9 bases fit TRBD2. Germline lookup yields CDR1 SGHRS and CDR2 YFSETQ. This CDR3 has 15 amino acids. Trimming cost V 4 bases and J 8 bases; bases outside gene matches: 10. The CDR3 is CASSPLGTSIYEQFF. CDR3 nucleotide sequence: TGCGCCAGCAGCCCCCTTGGGACTAGCATCTATGAGCAGTTCTTC. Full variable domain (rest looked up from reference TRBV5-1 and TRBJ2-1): KAGVTQTPRYLIKTRGQQVTLSCSPISGHRSVSWYQQTPGQGLQFLFEYFSETQRNKGNFPGRFSGRQFSNSRSEMNVSTLELGDSALYLCASSPLGTSIYEQFFGPGTRLTVL.